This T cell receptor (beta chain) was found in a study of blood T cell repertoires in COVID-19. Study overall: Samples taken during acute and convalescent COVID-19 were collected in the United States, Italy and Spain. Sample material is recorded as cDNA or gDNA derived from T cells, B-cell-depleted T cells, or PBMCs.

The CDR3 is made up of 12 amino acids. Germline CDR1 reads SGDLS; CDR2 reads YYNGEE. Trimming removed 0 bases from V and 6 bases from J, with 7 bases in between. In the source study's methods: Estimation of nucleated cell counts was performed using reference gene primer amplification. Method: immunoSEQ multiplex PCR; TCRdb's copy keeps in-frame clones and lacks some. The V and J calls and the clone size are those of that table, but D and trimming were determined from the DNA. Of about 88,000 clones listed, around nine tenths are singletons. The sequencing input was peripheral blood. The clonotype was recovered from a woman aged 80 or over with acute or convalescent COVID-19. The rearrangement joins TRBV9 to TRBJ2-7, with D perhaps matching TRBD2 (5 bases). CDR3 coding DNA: TGTGCCAGCAGCGTAGAGGCGGGCGAGCAGTACTTC. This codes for CASSVEAGEQYF.